Below are 19 T cell receptor beta chains sequenced from a single sample in a study of spatial heterogeneity in lung cancer (dated by TCRdb to the late 2010s). Preparation of the library involved 5' RACE. Sequencing instrument: NextSeq 500. The public reads were reprocessed in TCRdb via fastp at Q25 and MiXCR, keeping in-frame beta chains. Merged by CDR3 protein, the rows form single entries marked with the most common genes and DNA. Recorded for this sample are 15,000 or so distinct CDR3 sequences; 14% of them occurred a single time. 35% to 45% of the sample belongs to the ten largest clones. In light of the paper, this sample's time point label describes: sample taken at primary tumor resection. Without any cell sorting, TCR sequencing was performed on whole RNA extracted either from tumor and nontumor lung tissue or from cryopreserved PBMC samples. Sequences were derived from PBMCs, sampled at surgery. Receptor source: a male donor with early-stage non-small cell lung cancer.

This clonotype showed up just a few times. The J gene is TRBJ1-5, the V gene TRBV4-1; TRBD1 agrees at 10 bases. Looked up from germline, CDR1 is MGHRA and CDR2 is YSYEKL. The CDR3 is 16 amino acids. V lost 5 bases and J lost 7; bases outside the gene matches: 11. DNA of the CDR3: TGCGCCAGCAGCGTCCGGGACAGGGGAGGGGAGCAGCCCCAGCATTTT. It yields the protein CASSVRDRGGEQPQHF.

This clonotype was picked up a small number of times. The rearrangement joins TRBV20-1 to TRBJ2-5, with TRBD1 as a possible D gene (5 bases). With 4 bases removed from V and 1 base from J, the gap between germline ends came to 7 bases. Germline values: CDR1 DFQATT, CDR2 SNEGSKA (reference sequence). The CDR3 runs 12 residues. As DNA, the CDR3 is TGCAGTGCTACGGACACCCAAGAGACCCAGTACTTC. It translates to CSATDTQETQYF.

Remarks on this clonotype: Being one base from a much bigger clone, this may be a read error. The V call is TRBV19, the J call TRBJ1-1; D is possibly TRBD1 (5 bases). This CDR3 region has 14 residues. Germline V gene data show CDR1 as LNHDA and CDR2 as SQIVND (reference sequence). CDR3 sequence: CASSPARAGTEALF. The CDR3 DNA follows: TGTGCCAGTAGCCCCGCCAGGGCGGGCACTGAAGCTCTCTTT.

Many counts were recorded for this clonotype. The CDR3 reads CASSPAGGEETQYF. The CDR3 DNA sequence: TGCGCCAGCAGCCCAGCGGGGGGCGAAGAGACCCAGTACTTC. The chain links TRBV5-1 to TRBJ2-5; TRBD2 aligns across 9 bases. Germline lookup yields CDR1 SGHRS and CDR2 YFSETQ. Trimming took 4 bases from V and 3 from J; bases not matched to a gene: 4. The length of the CDR3 is 14 residues. The full variable domain, completed using reference TRBV5-1 and TRBJ2-5, is KAGVTQTPRYLIKTRGQQVTLSCSPISGHRSVSWYQQTPGQGLQFLFEYFSETQRNKGNFPGRFSGRQFSNSRSEMNVSTLELGDSALYLCASSPAGGEETQYFGPGTRLLVL.

This clonotype was seen more than once but under ten times. This sequence joins TRBV28 and TRBJ1-2, with D perhaps TRBD1 (5 bases). Germline-derived CDR1 and CDR2 are MDHEN and SYDVKM. Trimming pared 8 bases from V and 4 bases from J, leaving 11 bases between. The CDR3 extends over 12 amino acids. CDR3 protein: CASGAHFYGYTF. The CDR3 DNA reads as TGTGCCAGCGGGGCCCACTTCTATGGCTACACCTTC.

This clonotype has more than one count but fewer than ten. The chain couples TRBV18 to TRBJ1-1, with D tentatively TRBD1 (5 bases). V lost 3 bases and J 5 bases, leaving 13 bases between the germline ends. This CDR3 is 14 amino acids long. From germline, CDR1 is KGHSH and CDR2 LQKENI. The CDR3 DNA reads TGTGCCAGCTCACCGCGAGGGGACGTTACTGAAGCTTTCTTT. Translation gives CASSPRGDVTEAFF.

This chain joins TRBV28 and TRBJ2-3, with D hard to call. The CDR3 totals 17 residues. CDR1 is MDHEN and CDR2 is SYDVKM in the germline V gene. V lost 5 bases, J lost 0 bases, and 18 bases lay in between. The CDR3 sequence: CASSTSFGLLSTDTQYF. CDR3 bases: TGTGCCAGCAGTACCTCCTTCGGGTTATTAAGCACAGATACGCAGTATTTT.

The chain couples TRBV19 to TRBJ2-4, with D possibly being TRBD2 (5 bases). The CDR3 loop spans 15 amino acids. The germline CDR1 and CDR2 sequences are LNHDA and SQIVND (reference sequence). V lost 1 base and J lost 0, with 7 bases in between. The CDR3 nucleotides read TGTGCCAGTAGTATAGGTGGACTAGCCAAAAACATTCAGTACTTC. Translation gives CASSIGGLAKNIQYF.

J is TRBJ2-5 and V is TRBV10-3; 10 bases fit TRBD2. This CDR3 has 15 amino acids. The ends lost 4 bases at V and 1 base at J; junction bases unmatched: 3. CDR1 and CDR2 (germline): ENHRY, SYGVKD. The CDR3 sequence: CAISGSSGSQETQYF. Written as DNA, the CDR3 is TGTGCCATCAGTGGCTCTAGCGGGAGCCAAGAGACCCAGTACTTC.

This clonotype was seen a handful of times. The chain recombines TRBV21-1 with TRBJ1-3; the table's D call, TRBD1, was not checked against the DNA. TRBV21-1 is annotated as a pseudogene. The CDR3 runs to 16 residues. CDR3 region: CASSRETGGFGNTIYF. The CDR3 nucleotides read TGTGCCAGCAGCAGGGAGACAGGGGGCTTTGGAAACACCATATATTTT.

The genes are TRBV27 and TRBJ2-7; D unresolved. The CDR3 is 13 amino acids. V lost 2 bases to trimming and J lost 7 bases, with 12 bases between them. Germline V gene lookup returns CDR1 MNHEY and CDR2 SMNVEV (reference sequence). CDR3 loop: CASSLLAAEEQYF. The CDR3 DNA sequence: TGTGCCAGCAGTTTACTGGCGGCTGAAGAGCAGTACTTC.

This chain links TRBV7-2 with TRBJ2-1, with D possibly matching TRBD1 (6 bases). V lost 2 bases to trimming and J lost 8 bases, with 16 bases between them. The CDR3 totals 15 residues. Germline V gene sequence: CDR1 SGHTA, CDR2 FQGNSA. CDR3 coding DNA: TGTGCCAGCAGCTTACGGTTGGACAGCCTCTATGAGCAGTTCTTC. Translating gives CASSLRLDSLYEQFF.

The chain is built from TRBV28 and TRBJ1-3; D is unresolved. The CDR3 spans 14 residues. Trimming removed 5 bases from V and 0 bases from J, with 8 bases in between. Germline loops: CDR1 MDHEN, CDR2 SYDVKM. The DNA for the CDR3 is TGTGCCAGCAGTCCGGCAAGCTCTGGAAACACCATATATTTT. The encoded protein is CASSPASSGNTIYF.

In this sample, this clonotype turned up many times. The chain couples TRBV29-1 to TRBJ1-3; D perhaps matches TRBD1 (5 bases). Trimming took off 7 bases at V and 1 base at J, with 14 bases between the two ends. The germline V gene has CDR1 SQVTM and CDR2 ANQGSEA. The CDR3 has 14 residues. The CDR3 is CSARGGMSGNTIYF. The CDR3 DNA reads TGCAGCGCGAGGGGCGGGATGTCTGGAAACACCATATATTTT. The whole variable domain, filled in from reference TRBV29-1 and TRBJ1-3, reads SAVISQKPSRDICQRGTSLTIQCQVDSQVTMMFWYRQQPGQSLTLIATANQGSEATYESGFVIDKFPISRPNLTFSTLTVSNMSPEDSSIYLCSARGGMSGNTIYFGEGSWLTVV.

This clonotype was counted ten times or more. The chain is built from TRBV29-1 and TRBJ2-7, with D possibly matching TRBD2 (6 bases). V was shortened by 0 bases and J by 0 bases, with 12 bases between the two germline ends. The CDR3 has 15 residues. Germline V gives CDR1 SQVTM, CDR2 ANQGSEA. CDR3 region: CSVEEPSEVSYEQYF. DNA of the CDR3: TGCAGCGTTGAAGAGCCTAGCGAGGTCTCCTACGAGCAGTACTTC.

Only a few counts were recorded for this clonotype. The rearrangement joins TRBV28 to TRBJ2-7; D ambiguous. This CDR3 contains 13 residues. The V end lost 3 bases, the J end lost 1 base, and 7 bases lay between the germline ends. Germline values: CDR1 MDHEN, CDR2 SYDVKM. The DNA of the CDR3 is TGTGCCAGCAGTTTTGCCGGATCCTACGAGCAGTACTTC. It translates to CASSFAGSYEQYF.

In this sample, this clonotype turned up many times. This chain connects TRBV20-1 to TRBJ2-1, with D hard to call. Germline lookup yields CDR1 DFQATT and CDR2 SNEGSKA (reference sequence). CDR3 length: 18 residues. V was clipped by 6 bases and J by 4 bases, with 28 bases between them. CDR3 residues: CSAPNRESRTALYNEQFF. The CDR3 DNA reads as TGCAGTGCCCCAAACAGAGAGTCTCGTACGGCCCTTTACAATGAGCAGTTCTTC.

V usage is TRBV4-1 and J usage is TRBJ1-1; no clear D gene. Germline V gene lookup returns CDR1 MGHRA and CDR2 YSYEKL. Trimming took off 5 bases at V and 0 bases at J, with 19 bases between the two ends. The CDR3 extends over 17 amino acids. The chain's CDR3 is CASSSLDASLMNTEAFF. As DNA, the CDR3 is TGCGCCAGCAGCTCCCTAGACGCATCCTTAATGAACACTGAAGCTTTCTTT.

This clonotype was counted a few times. The gene calls are TRBV5-4 and TRBJ2-7, with D perhaps TRBD2 (7 bases). V was trimmed by 1 base and J by 1 base, leaving 9 bases between them. The CDR3 contains 14 residues. Germline V CDR1 and CDR2: SGHNT, YYREEE (reference sequence). CDR3 DNA sequence: TGTGCCAGCAGCTTGCGGGGGGCTTCCTACGAGCAGTACTTC. Protein: CASSLRGASYEQYF.